This TCR beta chain was obtained from a study of cytomegalovirus exposure and HLA in healthy donors. General study points: A later analysis reportedly identified an Asian-associated ancestry cluster as carrying fewer N-insertions than the 666-donor mean.

It was with 60 Vbeta and 13 Jbeta primers that the PCR ran. As processed by the authors: Tens of millions of unique TCR beta chains, roughly 12 million shared, were counted in a later analysis. The data were produced by immunoSEQ multiplex PCR, yet TCRdb's version contains in-frame clones alone and is incomplete. That table furnishes V, J and clone size, whereas the DNA furnished D and trimming. The repertoire holds more than 95,000 clones, with roughly 76% as singletons. Germline CDR1 reads LNHDA; CDR2 reads SQIVND (reference sequence). The germline V and J ends were trimmed by 7 bases and 7 bases, with 14 bases remaining between them. The CDR3 sequence is 13 residues long. A note on this clone: Antigen unknown.

Sequencing was carried out using PBMCs. The chain links TRBV19 to TRBJ1-5, with D tentatively TRBD1 (5 bases). The TCR comes from a man under 40 in good health and CMV-seropositive. CDR3 nucleotide sequence: TGTGCCAGTACCCTTCAGGGATACCAGCCCCAGCATTTT. This gives the protein CASTLQGYQPQHF.